This entry lists 30 T cell receptor beta chains sequenced from one sample in a study of blood T cell repertoires in COVID-19. Libraries were prepared by immunoSEQ multiplex PCR; TCRdb keeps only in-frame clonotypes and omits some of them. The sample contains fewer than 200,000 clones, just under 85% of which appear only once. Specimen: peripheral blood. The source of these receptors is a man aged 35-49 years who had recovered from COVID-19.

In its sample, this clone was seen once. The chain employs TRBV3-1 (or the pseudogene TRBV3-2) and TRBJ1-6, with D unresolved. Germline CDR1 and CDR2: LGHDT and YNNKEL (reference sequence). The CDR3 loop spans 12 amino acids. In nucleotides, the CDR3 is TGTGCTCTTATGTCCTATAATTCACCCCTCCACTTT. As protein: CALMSYNSPLHF.

J is TRBJ2-3 and V is TRBV18, with 11 bases lining up with TRBD1. Losses at the gene ends were 6 bases for V and 6 bases for J; bases not matched to a gene: 11. This CDR3 contains 16 residues. CDR1 KGHSH and CDR2 LQKENI come from the germline V gene. CDR3 amino acids: CASSHSGTGGIDTQYF. The CDR3 DNA reads TGTGCCAGCTCCCACTCCGGGACAGGGGGTATCGATACGCAGTATTTT.

J is TRBJ2-3 and V is TRBV27; possibly TRBD1 for D (6 bases). The CDR3 sequence is 13 residues long. V shed 5 bases and J shed 5 bases, with 11 bases lying between them. Germline CDR1 MNHEY, CDR2 SMNVEV (reference sequence). CDR3 residues: CASSTGLEDTQYF. The CDR3 nucleotides are TGTGCCAGCAGTACAGGGCTGGAAGATACGCAGTATTTT.

This clone has a single count. The CDR3 DNA reads as TGTGCCTGGAGAGAGGGCAGGGGGCTGGATGAGCAGTTCTTC. Residues: CAWREGRGLDEQFF. J is TRBJ2-1 and V is TRBV30; TRBD1 matches 8 bases. Germline values: CDR1 GTSNPN, CDR2 SVGIG (reference sequence). Trimming took 3 bases from V and 8 from J; bases not matched to a gene: 9. This CDR3 contains 14 residues.

This chain joins TRBV18 and TRBJ1-5; 9 nucleotides line up with TRBD1. The length of the CDR3 is 16 residues. Germline CDR1 reads KGHSH; CDR2 reads LQKENI. V shed 2 bases and J 4 bases; nucleotides not matched to a gene: 6. In DNA, the CDR3 is TGTGCCAGCTCACCATCGATTGACAGGGGGAATCAGCCCCAGCATTTT. Its protein product is CASSPSIDRGNQPQHF.

This chain links TRBV9 with TRBJ2-5, with 7 bases lining up with TRBD2. CDR1 SGDLS and CDR2 YYNGEE come from the germline V gene. There are 15 residues in the CDR3. Losses at the gene ends were 5 bases for V and 8 bases for J; bases not matched to a gene: 15. The CDR3 DNA sequence: TGTGCCAGCAGTCGCGGGGGTAGCGGAGGGGAAACCCAGTACTTC. Its protein product is CASSRGGSGGETQYF.

The chain combines TRBV6-2 or TRBV6-3 with TRBJ1-2; 9 bases line up with TRBD1. Germline V gene lookup returns CDR1 MNHEY and CDR2 SVGEGT. The V gene end was trimmed by 6 bases and the J gene end by 7 bases; junction bases not matched to a gene: 9. This CDR3 contains 14 residues. The CDR3 bases are TGTGCCAGCAGCCAACCCGGGACAGGGCTTGGCTACACCTTC. Protein: CASSQPGTGLGYTF.

The chain carries TRBV6-2 or TRBV6-3 and TRBJ2-2, with TRBD2 as a possible D gene (6 bases). Germline CDR1 MNHEY, CDR2 SVGEGT. The CDR3 loop spans 15 amino acids. V was pared by 6 bases and J by 4 bases, with 15 bases between. CDR3: CASSQSGPITGELFF. DNA for the CDR3: TGTGCCAGCAGCCAAAGCGGGCCAATCACCGGGGAGCTGTTTTTT.

V usage is TRBV4-2 and J usage is TRBJ2-1, with TRBD2 as a possible D gene (6 bases). This CDR3 is 17 amino acids long. CDR1 is LGHNA, CDR2 YNFKEQ, per germline. Trimming took 4 bases from V and 3 from J, leaving 19 bases between them. Written as DNA, the CDR3 is TGTGCCAGCAGCCCCTACCTTCTCCTAGCGAACTACAATGAGCAGTTCTTC. Translated, it gives CASSPYLLLANYNEQFF.

The chain links TRBV5-6 to TRBJ2-2, with TRBD1 matching 8 bases. The ends lost 4 bases at V and 2 bases at J; junction bases unmatched: 4. Germline CDR1 is SGHDT and CDR2 is YYEEEE. The CDR3 extends over 15 amino acids. The CDR3 DNA reads TGTGCCAGCAGCAGACAGGGGATAAACACCGGGGAGCTGTTTTTT. Its translation is CASSRQGINTGELFF.

The gene calls are TRBV30 and TRBJ2-6; D is unresolved. Germline CDR1 GTSNPN, CDR2 SVGIG (reference sequence). V was shortened by 0 bases and J by 0 bases, with 6 bases between the two germline ends. This CDR3 has 15 amino acids. The DNA of the CDR3 is TGTGCCTGGAGTGTGGGCAGCTCTGGGGCCAACGTCCTGACTTTC. Translation: CAWSVGSSGANVLTF.

The chain joins TRBV7-9 to TRBJ2-5; tentative D call: TRBD1 (6 bases). The CDR3 is 17 residues long. CDR1 and CDR2 (germline): SEHNR, FQNEAQ (reference sequence). V lost 3 bases, J lost 2 bases, and 19 bases lay in between. CDR3: CASSLLLLDSPQETQYF. The DNA of the CDR3 is TGTGCCAGCAGCTTGCTCCTGCTGGACAGCCCGCAAGAGACCCAGTACTTC.

The CDR3 nucleotides are TGTGCCAGTAGTCAAGTAAAGGACTCGAGCAATCAGCCCCAGCATTTT. Amino acids: CASSQVKDSSNQPQHF. The chain links TRBV19 to TRBJ1-5; D is unclear. Trimming removed 5 bases at V and 1 base at J, with 15 bases between. This CDR3 is 16 amino acids long. Germline loops: CDR1 LNHDA, CDR2 SQIVND (reference sequence).

The chain combines TRBV3-1 (or the pseudogene TRBV3-2) with TRBJ2-5; 8 bases are a match to TRBD1. This CDR3 region has 14 residues. Germline CDR1 LGHDT, CDR2 YNNKEL (reference sequence). CDR3 nucleotide sequence: TGTTCCCCCCGGGACAGGCGCCGCCAAGAGACCCAGTACTTC. It translates to CSPRDRRRQETQYF.

The chain carries TRBV27 and TRBJ2-3, with a weak D call TRBD1 (6 bases). This CDR3 is built from 15 residues. From germline, CDR1 is MNHEY and CDR2 SMNVEV (reference sequence). V was trimmed by 2 bases and J by 5 bases, leaving 14 bases between them. Written as DNA, the CDR3 is TGTGCCAGCAGTTTAGGGGACAATCAGGAAGATACGCAGTATTTT. This sequence encodes CASSLGDNQEDTQYF.

The J gene is TRBJ2-1, the V gene TRBV6-2 or TRBV6-3; TRBD2 matches 10 bases. The V gene end was trimmed by 2 bases and the J gene end by 2 bases; junction bases not matched to a gene: 9. The germline V gene has CDR1 MNHEY and CDR2 SVGEGT. The CDR3 has 18 residues. The CDR3 sequence is CASSYLTVLAGTYNEQFF. The CDR3 DNA sequence: TGTGCCAGCAGTTACCTTACTGTACTAGCGGGGACCTACAATGAGCAGTTCTTC.

The chain is built from TRBV2 and TRBJ1-3; a possible D gene is TRBD1 (5 bases). This CDR3 has 15 residues. V shed 7 bases and J shed 0 bases, with 13 bases lying between them. CDR1 is SNHLY and CDR2 is FYNNEI in the germline V gene. The DNA for the CDR3 is TGTGCCAGCACCGAGGGACTCCTCTCTGGAAACACCATATATTTT. As protein: CASTEGLLSGNTIYF.

The rearrangement links TRBV19 to TRBJ2-1; D is unresolved. Trimming took 2 bases from V and 4 from J, leaving 15 bases between them. From germline, CDR1 is LNHDA and CDR2 SQIVND (reference sequence). There are 16 residues in the CDR3. This CDR3 reads CASSIRSRSHYNEQFF. As DNA, the CDR3 is TGTGCCAGTAGTATACGTTCGAGGAGCCATTACAATGAGCAGTTCTTC.

The V and J genes are TRBV7-6 and TRBJ2-7, with 11 nucleotides matching TRBD1. This CDR3 contains 15 residues. The V and J ends lost 5 bases and 4 bases, in that order; junction bases with no gene match: 7. Germline V gene data show CDR1 as SGHVS and CDR2 as FNYEAQ. CDR3: CASSPGTGGNYEQYF. In DNA, the CDR3 is TGTGCCAGCAGCCCCGGGACAGGGGGGAATTACGAGCAGTACTTC.

The genes are TRBV10-3 and TRBJ2-3; 7 nucleotides agree with TRBD2. V lost 0 bases to trimming and J lost 1 base; unmatched junction nucleotides: 10. The CDR3 has 18 residues. Germline lookup yields CDR1 ENHRY and CDR2 SYGVKD. The chain's CDR3 is CAISESLAAIQGTDTQYF. The CDR3 bases are TGTGCCATCAGTGAGTCCCTAGCGGCAATTCAGGGCACAGATACGCAGTATTTT.

V is TRBV2 and J is TRBJ2-1, with 12 bases fitting TRBD2. Germline-derived CDR1 and CDR2 are SNHLY and FYNNEI. V shed 7 bases and J 8 bases; nucleotides not matched to a gene: 12. The CDR3 covers 16 residues. The CDR3 reads CASTQGGLAGLDEQFF. The CDR3 nucleotides are TGTGCCAGCACCCAGGGCGGACTAGCGGGGCTCGATGAGCAGTTCTTC. Supplemented by reference TRBV2 and TRBJ2-1, the full variable domain reads EPEVTQTPSHQVTQMGQEVILRCVPISNHLYFYWYRQILGQKVEFLVSFYNNEISEKSEIFDDQFSVERPDGSNFTLKIRSTKLEDSAMYFCASTQGGLAGLDEQFFGPGTRLTVL.

This chain connects TRBV9 to TRBJ1-1; D unclear. This CDR3 spans 13 amino acids. V was clipped by 1 base and J by 1 base, with 5 bases between them. Per the germline V gene, CDR1 is SGDLS and CDR2 is YYNGEE. CDR3 DNA sequence: TGTGCCAGCAGCGTACGGTGGAACACTGAAGCTTTCTTT. It codes for CASSVRWNTEAFF.

The CDR3 protein is CASSTSGTGGTEAFF. DNA of the CDR3: TGCGCCAGCAGCACCTCCGGGACAGGTGGGACTGAAGCTTTCTTT. The rearrangement links TRBV5-1 to TRBJ1-1; TRBD1 agrees at 8 bases. This CDR3 has 15 amino acids. J was trimmed by 5 bases and V by 4 bases; bases with no gene match: 10. Germline V lookup: CDR1 SGHRS, CDR2 YFSETQ. Supplemented by reference TRBV5-1 and TRBJ1-1, the full variable domain reads KAGVTQTPRYLIKTRGQQVTLSCSPISGHRSVSWYQQTPGQGLQFLFEYFSETQRNKGNFPGRFSGRQFSNSRSEMNVSTLELGDSALYLCASSTSGTGGTEAFFGQGTRLTVV.

This clone has more than one count but fewer than ten. This sequence joins TRBV7-2 and TRBJ2-7, with unresolved D. Germline V CDR1 and CDR2: SGHTA, FQGNSA. This CDR3 region has 11 residues. V was shortened by 5 bases and J by 3 bases, with 5 bases between the two germline ends. The CDR3 region has the DNA TGTGCCAGCAGCCAACTCTACGAGCAGTACTTC. This translates into CASSQLYEQYF.

The chain is built from TRBV19 and TRBJ2-1, with 7 bases lining up with TRBD2. The CDR3 spans 17 residues. CDR1 is LNHDA and CDR2 is SQIVND in the germline V gene (reference sequence). V gave up 5 bases and J gave up 1 base; unmatched junction bases: 11. The CDR3 loop is CASSLPYGAGSYNEQFF. The DNA for the CDR3 is TGTGCCAGTAGTCTCCCGTATGGAGCGGGATCCTACAATGAGCAGTTCTTC.

V gene TRBV5-1 combines with J gene TRBJ2-5, with 8 bases fitting TRBD1. The CDR3 runs 15 residues. The germline CDR1 and CDR2 sequences are SGHRS and YFSETQ. V shed 5 bases and J 4 bases; nucleotides not matched to a gene: 10. CDR3 in amino acids: CASRTGTGGSETQYF. CDR3 nucleotides: TGCGCCAGCAGAACCGGGACAGGAGGTTCAGAGACCCAGTACTTC.

The chain recombines TRBV9 with TRBJ2-1; no firm D call. Germline values: CDR1 SGDLS, CDR2 YYNGEE. Trimming took off 0 bases at V and 8 bases at J, with 3 bases between the two ends. The CDR3 spans 11 residues. CDR3 nucleotide sequence: TGTGCCAGCAGCGTAGGAGATGAGCAGTTCTTC. This gives the protein CASSVGDEQFF.

The chain carries TRBV11-2 and TRBJ1-2; 7 bases align to TRBD1. Germline lookup yields CDR1 SGHAT and CDR2 FQNNGV. Trimming cost V 5 bases and J 4 bases; bases outside gene matches: 4. The CDR3 is 13 residues long. DNA for the CDR3: TGTGCCAGCAGCCATGGGACAGCCTATGGCTACACCTTC. It specifies CASSHGTAYGYTF.

The chain joins TRBV12-3 or TRBV12-4 to TRBJ1-4; 7 bases align to TRBD1. This CDR3 spans 13 amino acids. Trimming cost V 3 bases and J 8 bases; bases outside gene matches: 3. DNA of the CDR3: TGTGCCAGCAGTTTTCCAGGGGGGGAAAAACTGTTTTTT. Amino acids: CASSFPGGEKLFF.

The chain carries TRBV14 and TRBJ2-7; D is possibly TRBD2 (5 bases). Germline CDR1 SGHDN, CDR2 FVKESK. The length of the CDR3 is 13 residues. The V end lost 1 base, the J end lost 1 base, and 5 bases lay between the germline ends. CDR3 amino acids: CASSQAGSYEQYF. Written as DNA, the CDR3 is TGTGCCAGCAGCCAAGCGGGGTCCTACGAGCAGTACTTC.